This T cell receptor (beta chain) was retrieved from a study of metastatic and nonmetastatic thyroid tumors. Study-wide context: It was across blood and tumor or nodule tissue from malignant and benign thyroid patients that repertoires were compared.

About this clone itself: The antigen remains undetermined.

Study processing details: The study built a papillary thyroid cancer distant-metastasis classifier from CDR3 differences across clinicopathological groups. TCRdb reanalyzed the PCR reads with MiXCR. TCRdb's processing, not the authors' own work, is the source of the V and J calls. The sample yields 15,000 to 18,000 clones, about 3.7% seen once. All patients were treatment-naive before thyroid surgery. Findings and limits, study-wide: The study reportedly found significantly higher TCR beta diversity in malignant thyroid tumors than benign nodules, in blood and tumor.

Sequenced sample: tumor tissue. This clonotype was sampled from a female donor with papillary thyroid cancer or a benign thyroid nodule (not recorded which). Some clones in this sample may be carry-over from other donors' samples.

The CDR3 coding sequence is TGTGCCATTGCTTGGGAGGGCGGGGCCAACGTCCTGACTTTC. Amino acid sequence: CAIAWEGGANVLTF. V and J are TRBV10-3 and TRBJ2-6, with 7 bases lining up with TRBD2. Germline V gives CDR1 ENHRY, CDR2 SYGVKD. J was trimmed by 4 bases and V by 9 bases; bases with no gene match: 6. This CDR3 is 14 amino acids long.